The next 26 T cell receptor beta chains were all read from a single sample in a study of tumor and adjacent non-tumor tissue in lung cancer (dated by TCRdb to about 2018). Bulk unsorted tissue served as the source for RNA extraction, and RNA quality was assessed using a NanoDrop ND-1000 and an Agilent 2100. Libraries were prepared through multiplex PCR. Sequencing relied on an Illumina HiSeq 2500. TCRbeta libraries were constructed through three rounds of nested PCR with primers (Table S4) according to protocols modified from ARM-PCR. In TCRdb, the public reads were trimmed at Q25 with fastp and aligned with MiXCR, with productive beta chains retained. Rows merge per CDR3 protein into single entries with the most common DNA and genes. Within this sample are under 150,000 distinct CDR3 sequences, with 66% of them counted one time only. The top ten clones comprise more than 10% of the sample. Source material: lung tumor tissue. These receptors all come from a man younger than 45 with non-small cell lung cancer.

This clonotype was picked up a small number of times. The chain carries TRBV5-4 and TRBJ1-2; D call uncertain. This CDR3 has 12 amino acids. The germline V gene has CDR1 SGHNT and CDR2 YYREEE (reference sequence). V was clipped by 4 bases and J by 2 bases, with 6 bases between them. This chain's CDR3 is CASSKTNYGYTF. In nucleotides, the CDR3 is TGTGCCAGCAGCAAAACGAACTATGGCTACACCTTC.

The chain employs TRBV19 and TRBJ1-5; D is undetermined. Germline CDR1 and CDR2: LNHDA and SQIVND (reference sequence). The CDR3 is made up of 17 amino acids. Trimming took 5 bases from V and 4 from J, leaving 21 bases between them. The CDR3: CASSPPQSEDFNQPQHF. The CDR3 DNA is TGTGCCAGTAGTCCTCCCCAATCAGAGGACTTTAATCAGCCCCAGCATTTT.

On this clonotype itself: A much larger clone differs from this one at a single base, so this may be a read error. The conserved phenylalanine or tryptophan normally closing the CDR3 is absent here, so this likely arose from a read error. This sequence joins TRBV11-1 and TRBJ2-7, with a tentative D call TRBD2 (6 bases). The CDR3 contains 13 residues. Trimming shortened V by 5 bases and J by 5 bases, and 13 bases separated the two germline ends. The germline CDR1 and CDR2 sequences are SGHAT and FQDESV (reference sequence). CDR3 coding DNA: TGTGCCAGCAGCCCGCGACTAGTCCACGAGCAGTACCTC. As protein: CASSPRLVHEQYL.

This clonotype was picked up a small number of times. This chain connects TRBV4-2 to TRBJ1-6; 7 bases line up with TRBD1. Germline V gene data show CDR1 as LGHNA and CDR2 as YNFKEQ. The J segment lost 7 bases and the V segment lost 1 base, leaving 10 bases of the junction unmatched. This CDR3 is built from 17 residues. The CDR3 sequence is CASSQVQTGNVNSPLHF. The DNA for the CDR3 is TGTGCCAGCAGCCAAGTTCAGACAGGGAATGTAAATTCACCCCTCCACTTT.

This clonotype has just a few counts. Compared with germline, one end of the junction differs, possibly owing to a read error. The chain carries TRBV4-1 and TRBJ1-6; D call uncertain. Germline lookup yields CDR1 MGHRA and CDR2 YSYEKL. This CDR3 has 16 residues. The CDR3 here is CANSQLAATFNSPLHF. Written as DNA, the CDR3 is TGCGCCAACAGCCAATTGGCGGCTACTTTTAATTCACCCCTCCACTTT.

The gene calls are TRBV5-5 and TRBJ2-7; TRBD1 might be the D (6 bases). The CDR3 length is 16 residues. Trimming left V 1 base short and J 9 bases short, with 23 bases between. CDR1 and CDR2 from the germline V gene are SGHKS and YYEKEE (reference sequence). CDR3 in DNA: TGTGCCAGCAGCTTGAAGCCAGCGGACAGCTCCTATGGGCAGTACTTC. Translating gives CASSLKPADSSYGQYF. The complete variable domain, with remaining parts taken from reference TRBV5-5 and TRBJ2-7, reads DAGVTQSPTHLIKTRGQQVTLRCSPISGHKSVSWYQQVLGQGPQFIFQYYEKEERGRGNFPDRFSARQFPNYSSELNVNALLLGDSALYLCASSLKPADSSYGQYFGPGTRLTVT.

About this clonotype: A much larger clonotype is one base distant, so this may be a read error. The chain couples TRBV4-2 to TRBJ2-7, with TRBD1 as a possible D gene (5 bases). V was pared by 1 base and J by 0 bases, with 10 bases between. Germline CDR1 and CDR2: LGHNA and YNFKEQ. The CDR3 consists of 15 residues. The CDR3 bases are TGTGCCAGCAGCCAAGGGGGCGTGAGCTCCTACGAGCAGTACTTC. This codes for CASSQGGVSSYEQYF.

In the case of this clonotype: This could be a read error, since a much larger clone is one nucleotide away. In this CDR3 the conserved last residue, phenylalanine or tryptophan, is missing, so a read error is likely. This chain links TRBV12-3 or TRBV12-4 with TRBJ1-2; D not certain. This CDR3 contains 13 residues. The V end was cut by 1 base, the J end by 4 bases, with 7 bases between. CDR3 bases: TGTGCCAGCAGTTTAGGAGTGTCCTATGGCTACACCTCC. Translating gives CASSLGVSYGYTS.

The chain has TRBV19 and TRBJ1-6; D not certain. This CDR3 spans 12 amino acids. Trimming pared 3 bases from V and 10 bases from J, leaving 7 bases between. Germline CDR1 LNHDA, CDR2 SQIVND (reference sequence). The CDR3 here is CASSIPGSPLHF. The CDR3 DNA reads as TGTGCCAGTAGTATTCCGGGGTCACCCCTCCACTTT.

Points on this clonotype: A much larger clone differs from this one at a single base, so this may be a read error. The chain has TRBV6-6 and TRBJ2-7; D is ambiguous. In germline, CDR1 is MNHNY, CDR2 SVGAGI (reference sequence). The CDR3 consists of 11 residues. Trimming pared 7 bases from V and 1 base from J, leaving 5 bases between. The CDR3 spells CASTGSYEQYF. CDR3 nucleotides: TGTGCCAGCACTGGGTCCTACGAGCAGTACTTC.

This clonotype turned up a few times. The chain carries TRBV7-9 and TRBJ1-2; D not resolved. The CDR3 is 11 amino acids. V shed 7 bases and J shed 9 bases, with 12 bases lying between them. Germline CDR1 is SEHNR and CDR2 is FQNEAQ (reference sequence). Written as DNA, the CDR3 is TGTGCCAGCACCAAATGGATCAGCTACACCTTC. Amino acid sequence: CASTKWISYTF.

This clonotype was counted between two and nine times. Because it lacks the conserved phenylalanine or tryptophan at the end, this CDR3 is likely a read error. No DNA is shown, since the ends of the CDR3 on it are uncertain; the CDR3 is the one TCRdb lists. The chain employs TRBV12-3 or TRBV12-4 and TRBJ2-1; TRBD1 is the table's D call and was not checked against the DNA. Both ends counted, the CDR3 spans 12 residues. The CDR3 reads CASSKDRGAVFS.

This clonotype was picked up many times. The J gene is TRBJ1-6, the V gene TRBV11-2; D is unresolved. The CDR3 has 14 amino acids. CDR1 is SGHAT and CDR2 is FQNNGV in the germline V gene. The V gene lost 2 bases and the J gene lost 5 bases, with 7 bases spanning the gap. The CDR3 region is CASSLTQNNSPLHF. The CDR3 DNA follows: TGTGCCAGCAGCTTAACCCAGAATAATTCACCCCTCCACTTT.

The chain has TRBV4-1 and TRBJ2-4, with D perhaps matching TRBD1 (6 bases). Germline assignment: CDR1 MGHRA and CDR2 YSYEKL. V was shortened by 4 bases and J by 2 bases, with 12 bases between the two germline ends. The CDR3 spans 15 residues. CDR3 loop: CASSPGHATKNIQYF. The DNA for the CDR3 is TGCGCCAGCAGCCCGGGACATGCAACCAAAAACATTCAGTACTTC.

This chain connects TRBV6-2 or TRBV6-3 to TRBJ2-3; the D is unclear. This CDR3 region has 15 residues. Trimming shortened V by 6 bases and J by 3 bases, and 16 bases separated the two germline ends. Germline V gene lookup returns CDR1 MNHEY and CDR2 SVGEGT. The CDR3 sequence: CASRDHKVMTDTQYF. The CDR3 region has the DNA TGTGCCAGCAGGGACCATAAGGTCATGACAGATACGCAGTATTTT.

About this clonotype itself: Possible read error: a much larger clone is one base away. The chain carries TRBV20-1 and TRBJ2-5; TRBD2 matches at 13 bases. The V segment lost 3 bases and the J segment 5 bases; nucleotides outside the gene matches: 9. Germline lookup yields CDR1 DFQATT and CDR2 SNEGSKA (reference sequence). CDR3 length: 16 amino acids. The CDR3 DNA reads TGCAGTGCTAGCAATGGACTAGCGGGGGAGTCTGAGACCCAGTACTTC. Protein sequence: CSASNGLAGESETQYF.

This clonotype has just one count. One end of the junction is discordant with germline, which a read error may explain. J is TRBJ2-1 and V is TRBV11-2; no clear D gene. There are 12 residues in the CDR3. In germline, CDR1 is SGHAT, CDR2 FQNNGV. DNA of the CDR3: TGTACCAGCAGCCCCCCGTGGGATGAACAGTTCTTC. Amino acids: CTSSPPWDEQFF.

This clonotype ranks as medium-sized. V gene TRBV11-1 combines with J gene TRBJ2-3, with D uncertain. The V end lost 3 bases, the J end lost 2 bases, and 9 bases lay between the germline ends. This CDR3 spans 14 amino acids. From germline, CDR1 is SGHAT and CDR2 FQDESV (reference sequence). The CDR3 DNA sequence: TGTGCCAGCAGCTTGACGTCAGTCACAGATACGCAGTATTTT. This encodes CASSLTSVTDTQYF.

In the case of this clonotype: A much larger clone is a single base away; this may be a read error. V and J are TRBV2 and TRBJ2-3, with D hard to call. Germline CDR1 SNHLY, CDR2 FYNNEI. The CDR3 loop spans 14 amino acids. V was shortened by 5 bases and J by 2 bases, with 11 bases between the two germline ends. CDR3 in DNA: TGTGCCAGCAGTATCGAGCTACCCACAGATACGCAGTATTTT. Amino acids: CASSIELPTDTQYF.

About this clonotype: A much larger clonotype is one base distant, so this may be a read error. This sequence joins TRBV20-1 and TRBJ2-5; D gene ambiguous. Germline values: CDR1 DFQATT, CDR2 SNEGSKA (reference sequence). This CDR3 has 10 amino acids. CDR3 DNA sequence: TGCAGTGCTATGAAAGAGACCCTGTACTTC. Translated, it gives CSAMKETLYF.

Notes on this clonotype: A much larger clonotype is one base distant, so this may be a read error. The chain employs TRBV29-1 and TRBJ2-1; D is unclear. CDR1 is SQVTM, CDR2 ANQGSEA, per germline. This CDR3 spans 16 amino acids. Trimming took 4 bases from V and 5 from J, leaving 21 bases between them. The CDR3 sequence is CSVVRSGFSVHNEQFF. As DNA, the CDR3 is TGCAGCGTTGTTAGGTCAGGTTTCTCCGTCCACAATGAGCAGTTCTTC.

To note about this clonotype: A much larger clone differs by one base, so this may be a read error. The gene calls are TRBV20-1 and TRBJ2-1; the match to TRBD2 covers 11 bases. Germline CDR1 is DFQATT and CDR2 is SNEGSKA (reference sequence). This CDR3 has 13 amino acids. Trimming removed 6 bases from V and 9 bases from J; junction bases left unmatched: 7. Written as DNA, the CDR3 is TGCAGTGCACTAGCGGGAGCGAAGAGTGAGCAGTTCTTC. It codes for CSALAGAKSEQFF.

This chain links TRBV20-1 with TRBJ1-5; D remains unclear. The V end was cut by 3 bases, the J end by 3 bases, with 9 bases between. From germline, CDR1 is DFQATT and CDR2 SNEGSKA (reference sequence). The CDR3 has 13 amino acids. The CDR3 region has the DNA TGCAGTGCTAGTTGGGCTCTCAATCAGCCCCAGCATTTT. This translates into CSASWALNQPQHF.

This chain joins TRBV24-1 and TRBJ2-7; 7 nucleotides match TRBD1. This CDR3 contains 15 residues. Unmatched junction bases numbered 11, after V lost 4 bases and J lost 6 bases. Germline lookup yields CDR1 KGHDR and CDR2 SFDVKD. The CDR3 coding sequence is TGTGCCACCAGTGACTCCTCGACAGGGATTAGCGAGCAGTACTTC. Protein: CATSDSSTGISEQYF.

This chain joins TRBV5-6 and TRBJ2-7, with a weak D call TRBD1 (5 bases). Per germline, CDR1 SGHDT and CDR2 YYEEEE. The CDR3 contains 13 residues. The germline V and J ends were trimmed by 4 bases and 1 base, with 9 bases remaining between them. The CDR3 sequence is CASSVGQSYEQYF. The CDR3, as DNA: TGTGCCAGCAGCGTGGGGCAGTCCTACGAGCAGTACTTC.

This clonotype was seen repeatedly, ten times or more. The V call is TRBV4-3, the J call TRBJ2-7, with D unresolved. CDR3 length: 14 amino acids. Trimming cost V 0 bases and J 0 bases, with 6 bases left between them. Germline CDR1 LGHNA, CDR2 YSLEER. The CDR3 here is CASSQEADSYEQYF. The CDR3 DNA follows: TGCGCCAGCAGCCAAGAGGCGGACTCCTACGAGCAGTACTTC.